The source of this TCR beta chain is a study of shared clonotypes between healthy human individuals. The wider study: Donors consisted of two women and three men between 18 and 49.

The naive CD8 fraction comprised CD45RO-negative cells positively selected for CCR7 and excluded terminally differentiated effector memory CD45RA+ cells. The assay was run at deep level. Replicate PCRs from sorted subsets contained roughly 190 ng DNA, which is roughly 30,000 T cell genomes. Data came from immunoSEQ multiplex PCR; TCRdb stores just in-frame clones and leaves some out. The repertoire includes about 2 million clones, just under 95% of them detected once, and more than 0.95% sits in the top ten. CDR3 length: 15 residues. Trimming cost V 1 base and J 5 bases, with 14 bases left between them. Germline-derived CDR1 and CDR2 are SGHTA and FQGNSA.

This chain links TRBV7-2 with TRBJ2-5, with D possibly matching TRBD1 (5 bases). The specimen was naive CD8+ T cells sorted from blood. This receptor was obtained from a man younger than 35 in good health. CDR3 DNA sequence: TGTGCCAGCAGCTTAGAGCAGGGTGGTCGGGAGACCCAGTACTTC. Amino acid sequence: CASSLEQGGRETQYF.